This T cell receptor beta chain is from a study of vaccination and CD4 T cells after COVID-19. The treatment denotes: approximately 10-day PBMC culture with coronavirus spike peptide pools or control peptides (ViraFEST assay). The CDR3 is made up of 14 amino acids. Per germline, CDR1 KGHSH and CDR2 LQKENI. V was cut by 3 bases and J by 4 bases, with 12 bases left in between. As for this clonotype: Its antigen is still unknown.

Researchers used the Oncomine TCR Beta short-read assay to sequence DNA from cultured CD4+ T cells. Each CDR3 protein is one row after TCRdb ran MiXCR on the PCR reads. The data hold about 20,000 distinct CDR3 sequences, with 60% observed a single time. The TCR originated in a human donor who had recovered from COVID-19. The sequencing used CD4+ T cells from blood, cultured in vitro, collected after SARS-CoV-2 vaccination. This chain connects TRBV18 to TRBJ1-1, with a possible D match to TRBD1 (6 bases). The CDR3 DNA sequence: TGTGCCAGCTCACCCCAACAGGGAAGCACTGAAGCTTTCTTT. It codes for CASSPQQGSTEAFF.